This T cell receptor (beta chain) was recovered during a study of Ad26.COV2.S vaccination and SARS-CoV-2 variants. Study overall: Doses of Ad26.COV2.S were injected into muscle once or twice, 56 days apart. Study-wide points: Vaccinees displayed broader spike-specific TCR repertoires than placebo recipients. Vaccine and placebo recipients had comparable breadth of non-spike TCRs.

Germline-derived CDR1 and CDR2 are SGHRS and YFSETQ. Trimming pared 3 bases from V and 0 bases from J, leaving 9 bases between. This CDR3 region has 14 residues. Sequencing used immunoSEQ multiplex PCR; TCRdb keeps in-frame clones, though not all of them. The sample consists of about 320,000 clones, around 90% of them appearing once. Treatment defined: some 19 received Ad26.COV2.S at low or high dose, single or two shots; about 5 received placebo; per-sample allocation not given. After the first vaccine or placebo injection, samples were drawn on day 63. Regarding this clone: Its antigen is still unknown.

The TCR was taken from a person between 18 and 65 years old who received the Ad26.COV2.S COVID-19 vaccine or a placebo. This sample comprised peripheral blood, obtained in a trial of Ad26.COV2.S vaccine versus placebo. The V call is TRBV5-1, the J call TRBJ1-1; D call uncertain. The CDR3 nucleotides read TGCGCCAGCAGCTACTCGGGCGTGAACACTGAAGCTTTCTTT. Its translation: CASSYSGVNTEAFF.